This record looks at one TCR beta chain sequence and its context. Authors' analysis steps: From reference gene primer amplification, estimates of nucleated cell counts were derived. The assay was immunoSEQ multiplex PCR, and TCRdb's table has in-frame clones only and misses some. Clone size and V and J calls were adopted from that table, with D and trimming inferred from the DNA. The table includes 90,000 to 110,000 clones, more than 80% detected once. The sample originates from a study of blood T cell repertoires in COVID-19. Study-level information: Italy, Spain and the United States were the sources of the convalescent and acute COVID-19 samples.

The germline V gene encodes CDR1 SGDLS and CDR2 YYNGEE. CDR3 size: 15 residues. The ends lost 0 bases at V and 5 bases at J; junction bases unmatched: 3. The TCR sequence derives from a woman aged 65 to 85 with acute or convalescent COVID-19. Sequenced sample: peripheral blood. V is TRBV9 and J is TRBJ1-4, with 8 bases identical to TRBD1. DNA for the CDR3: TGTGCCAGCAGCGTAGGACAGGGGATAAATGAAAAACTGTTTTTT. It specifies CASSVGQGINEKLFF. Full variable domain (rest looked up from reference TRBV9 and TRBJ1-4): DSGVTQTPKHLITATGQRVTLRCSPRSGDLSVYWYQQSLDQGLQFLIQYYNGEERAKGNILERFSAQQFPDLHSELNLSSLELGDSALYFCASSVGQGINEKLFFGSGTQLSVL.